One and the same sample provided the 18 T cell receptor beta chains below, sequenced in a study of PD-1 blockade in classical Hodgkin lymphoma. Stated time point: cycle 4 day 1 (C4D1), after 5 to 7 weeks of nivolumab. With no exception, relapse followed autologous stem cell transplantation in all patients, and brentuximab vedotin exposure varied. The table came from immunoSEQ multiplex PCR; TCRdb's copy has only in-frame clones and leaves some out. There are 100,000 or so clones in the sample; roughly nine tenths occur only once, and about 20% lies in the top ten. Material: peripheral blood mononuclear cells (PBMCs), obtained before the fourth cycle of nivolumab. All receptors derive from a human donor with classical Hodgkin lymphoma.

The chain employs TRBV27 and TRBJ1-4; perhaps TRBD1 as D (5 bases). The CDR3 runs to 15 residues. From germline, CDR1 is MNHEY and CDR2 SMNVEV (reference sequence). Trimming took off 2 bases at V and 7 bases at J, with 14 bases between the two ends. CDR3: CASSLGAVGAEKLFF. CDR3 bases: TGTGCCAGCAGTTTAGGGGCAGTCGGAGCTGAAAAACTGTTTTTT. The variable domain in full, with the rest retrieved from reference TRBV27 and TRBJ1-4, is EAQVTQNPRYLITVTGKKLTVTCSQNMNHEYMSWYRQDPGLGLRQIYYSMNVEVTDKGDVPEGYKVSRKEKRNFPLILESPSPNQTSLYFCASSLGAVGAEKLFFGSGTQLSVL.

The rearrangement joins TRBV29-1 to TRBJ2-2; perhaps TRBD1 as D (5 bases). Germline CDR1 is SQVTM and CDR2 is ANQGSEA. The V end was cut by 7 bases, the J end by 3 bases, with 18 bases between. CDR3 length equals 15 residues. DNA of the CDR3: TGCAGCGCCACTTTGGCAGACAGTCACACCGGGGAGCTGTTTTTT. Encoded protein: CSATLADSHTGELFF.

The chain employs TRBV18 and TRBJ1-3; possibly TRBD1 for D (6 bases). Germline V CDR1 and CDR2: KGHSH, LQKENI. V was trimmed by 3 bases and J by 6 bases, leaving 15 bases between them. The CDR3 extends over 15 amino acids. CDR3 sequence reads: CASSPNRVEINTIYF. The CDR3 DNA reads as TGTGCCAGCTCACCTAACAGGGTTGAGATAAACACCATATATTTT.

The chain couples TRBV10-2 to TRBJ1-2; no firm D call. Trimming took off 2 bases at V and 5 bases at J, with 12 bases between the two ends. Germline assignment: CDR1 WSHSY and CDR2 SAAADI. CDR3 size: 14 residues. CDR3 residues: CASSENGPRYGYTF. Written as DNA, the CDR3 is TGCGCCAGCAGTGAGAACGGACCAAGGTATGGCTACACCTTC.

The rearrangement links TRBV5-6 to TRBJ1-2; tentative D call: TRBD1 (5 bases). The CDR3 runs to 14 residues. The V end was cut by 1 base, the J end by 0 bases, with 7 bases between. Looked up from germline, CDR1 is SGHDT and CDR2 is YYEEEE. The CDR3 nucleotides are TGTGCCAGCAGCTTGACGACAGCTAACTATGGCTACACCTTC. As protein: CASSLTTANYGYTF.

V and J are TRBV28 and TRBJ1-3; D not resolved. The CDR3 runs 14 residues. The V gene's germline CDR1 is MDHEN and CDR2 SYDVKM. V gave up 1 base and J gave up 8 bases, with 12 bases separating them. Written as DNA, the CDR3 is TGTGCCAGCAGTTTATCTTTGGGAGGGCACACCATATATTTT. It is translated as CASSLSLGGHTIYF. The full variable domain, rest sourced from reference TRBV28 and TRBJ1-3, is DVKVTQSSRYLVKRTGEKVFLECVQDMDHENMFWYRQDPGLGLRLIYFSYDVKMKEKGDIPEGYSVSREKKERFSLILESASTNQTSMYLCASSLSLGGHTIYFGEGSWLTVV.

The V call is TRBV5-4, the J call TRBJ2-3, with 14 nucleotides matching TRBD2. J lost 4 bases, V lost 4 bases, and 5 bases had no gene match. CDR1 SGHNT and CDR2 YYREEE come from the germline V gene (reference sequence). The CDR3 has 16 amino acids. The CDR3 DNA reads TGTGCCAGCAGCGTTAGACTAGCGGGAGGGCCAGATACGCAGTATTTT. Translated: CASSVRLAGGPDTQYF.

This chain connects TRBV28 to TRBJ2-1, with TRBD2 matching 9 bases. The CDR3 loop spans 17 amino acids. After removal of 3 bases from V and 3 bases from J, the junction contained 9 bases not matched to a gene. Per the germline V gene, CDR1 is MDHEN and CDR2 is SYDVKM. The CDR3 spells CASSFLVAGVGYNEQFF. As DNA, the CDR3 is TGTGCCAGCAGTTTCCTGGTAGCGGGAGTAGGCTACAATGAGCAGTTCTTC.

This sequence joins TRBV29-1 and TRBJ2-5; TRBD2 matches at 14 bases. Germline values: CDR1 SQVTM, CDR2 ANQGSEA. The trim removed 6 bases at V and 7 bases at J, leaving 4 bases unmatched. This CDR3 is 13 amino acids long. For the CDR3, the DNA is TGCAGCGTGGGGACTAGCGGGAGTGGGACCCAGTACTTC. It translates to CSVGTSGSGTQYF.

The rearrangement joins TRBV11-3 to TRBJ2-5; D call uncertain. The V gene lost 3 bases and the J gene lost 7 bases, with 18 bases spanning the gap. The CDR3 length is 15 residues. Per germline, CDR1 SGHNT and CDR2 YENEEA. The CDR3 DNA follows: TGTGCCAGCAGCTTCCCGCAACTGGGGTGTGGGACCCAGTACTTC. Its protein is CASSFPQLGCGTQYF.

The J gene is TRBJ2-1, the V gene TRBV7-2; D ambiguous. The germline V gene encodes CDR1 SGHTA and CDR2 FQGNSA. V lost 1 base and J 0 bases, leaving 16 bases between the germline ends. This CDR3 is 18 amino acids long. The CDR3 DNA reads TGTGCCAGCAGCTTAGGTTACAGCACAAATAGCTCCTACAATGAGCAGTTCTTC. Amino acid sequence: CASSLGYSTNSSYNEQFF.

The V call is TRBV4-3, the J call TRBJ2-3, with 8 bases aligning to TRBD2. V was clipped by 0 bases and J by 3 bases; unmatched bases: 8. The CDR3 has 17 residues. Germline CDR1 LGHNA, CDR2 YSLEER. The CDR3 nucleotides read TGCGCCAGCAGCCAAGAAAGTCGGGAGGGTAAAACAGATACGCAGTATTTT. As protein: CASSQESREGKTDTQYF.

The chain combines TRBV25-1 with TRBJ1-1; perhaps TRBD1 as D (5 bases). The CDR3 spans 14 residues. Germline loops: CDR1 MGHDK, CDR2 SYGVNS. V was clipped by 6 bases and J by 1 base, with 12 bases between them. The DNA of the CDR3 is TGTGCCAGCAGGACAGATCCAAAGAACACTGAAGCTTTCTTT. Translation: CASRTDPKNTEAFF.

The rearrangement joins TRBV2 to TRBJ1-3, with TRBD1 identical over 8 bases. This CDR3 comprises 19 residues. Trimming took 3 bases from V and 0 from J; bases not matched to a gene: 13. Germline V gives CDR1 SNHLY, CDR2 FYNNEI. The CDR3 protein is CASSDPGTGKTSSGNTIYF. In DNA form, the CDR3 reads TGTGCCAGCAGTGACCCCGGGACAGGAAAAACAAGCTCTGGAAACACCATATATTTT.

In DNA form, the CDR3 reads TGTGCCAGCAGCGTAGAGACTAGCGGATACAATGAGCAGTTCTTC. It is translated as CASSVETSGYNEQFF. The V and J genes are TRBV9 and TRBJ2-1, with 9 bases aligning to TRBD2. Germline V CDR1 and CDR2: SGDLS, YYNGEE. V gave up 0 bases and J gave up 4 bases; unmatched junction bases: 2. The CDR3 has 15 residues.

The chain employs TRBV23-1 and TRBJ1-1, with D possibly TRBD1 on 5 matching bases. TRBV23-1 is labeled an ORF, and its function is uncertain. The V end lost 0 bases, the J end lost 6 bases, and 11 bases lay between the germline ends. The CDR3 is made up of 14 amino acids. CDR3 DNA: TGCGCCAGCAGTCAATCCGGGGGAGGGGCTGAAGCTTTCTTT. Translated: CASSQSGGGAEAFF.

The gene calls are TRBV18 and TRBJ2-7; 11 positions match TRBD1. CDR3 length equals 14 residues. Losses at the gene ends were 6 bases for V and 1 base for J; bases not matched to a gene: 2. CDR1 KGHSH and CDR2 LQKENI come from the germline V gene. The CDR3 loop reads CASSRDRGSYEQYF. The CDR3 DNA follows: TGTGCCAGCTCGCGGGACAGGGGGTCCTACGAGCAGTACTTC.

This sequence joins TRBV6-5 and TRBJ2-1; D ambiguous. Germline CDR1 MNHEY, CDR2 SVGAGI. CDR3 length: 13 amino acids. The V and J ends lost 5 bases and 6 bases respectively, with 11 bases between them. CDR3 loop: CASSPTIGNEQFF. CDR3 DNA sequence: TGTGCCAGCAGTCCTACAATAGGCAATGAGCAGTTCTTC.